These T cell receptor beta chains were read from a single sample in a study of blood T cells in healthy people across ages. TCRdb passed the 5' RACE reads through MiXCR, listing each CDR3 protein once. The sample contains more than 900,000 distinct CDR3 sequences, 29% of which appear only once. These data also formed part of another study, on T cells of mothers and their children.

The sample comprised blood. The receptors were sampled from a middle-aged woman in good health. Both conserved end residues are part of each CDR3. Fields, in order: J gene, clone size, V gene, D gene, CDR3 protein, CDR3 DNA. D genes are given only for firm matches. A clone size is listed for some rows: how often the clone was seen (once, few, many), or a class if it is expanded.

>TRBJ2-1|-|TRBV13|TRBD2
CASSLGRLAGVSNEQFF
TGTGCCAGCAGCTTAGGCAGACTAGCGGGGGTGTCGAATGAGCAGTTCTTC
>TRBJ2-7|few|TRBV5-1|-
CASSLNAASYEQYF
TGCGCCAGCAGCTTGAATGCAGCCTCCTACGAGCAGTACTTC
>TRBJ2-2|-|TRBV9|-
CASSPRLGGTGERFF
TGTGCCAGCAGCCCAAGGCTGGGAGGCACCGGGGAGCGGTTTTTT
>TRBJ2-7|many|TRBV3-1|TRBD2
CASSQDVAGEPYEQYF
TGTGCCAGCAGCCAGGACGTAGCGGGGGAGCCCTACGAGCAGTACTTC
>TRBJ1-4|few|TRBV15|TRBD1
CATSSLQGREMFF
TGTGCCACCAGCTCATTACAGGGGCGGGAGATGTTTTTT
>TRBJ1-1|many|TRBV12-3/TRBV12-4|-
CASSVSRDRAWAAFF
TGTGCCAGCAGTGTATCCCGGGACCGCGCATGGGCGGCTTTCTTT
>TRBJ1-5|-|TRBV7-2|-
CASSLRFSNQPQHF
TGTGCCAGCAGCTTGCGGTTTAGCAATCAGCCCCAGCATTTT
>TRBJ1-2|-|TRBV28|-
CASSLAVGDKGGYTF
TGTGCCAGCAGTTTAGCCGTCGGGGACAAAGGGGGCTACACCTTC
>TRBJ1-4|few|TRBV11-2|TRBD1
CASSIPGQGGQKLFF
TGTGCCAGCAGCATACCGGGACAGGGAGGACAAAAACTGTTTTTT
>TRBJ2-2|-|TRBV12-3/TRBV12-4|-
CASTLRLGTGTGELFF
TGTGCCAGCACGCTACGGCTAGGGACGGGCACCGGGGAGCTGTTTTTT
>TRBJ1-1|few|TRBV7-2|TRBD1
CASSFSQGVVEAFF
TGTGCCAGCAGCTTTTCGCAGGGGGTGGTGGAAGCTTTCTTT
>TRBJ2-3|few|TRBV24-1|TRBD2
CATSGEIAGDTQYF
TGTGCCACCAGTGGAGAAATAGCGGGAGATACGCAGTATTTT
>TRBJ1-4|-|TRBV7-3|TRBD1
CASSPLARDRAYEKLFF
TGTGCCAGCAGCCCACTAGCCCGGGACAGGGCTTATGAAAAACTGTTTTTT
>TRBJ2-7|many|TRBV5-1|-
CASSLGTRYEQYF
TGTGCCAGCAGCTTAGGGACCCGCTACGAGCAGTACTTC
>TRBJ2-7|-|TRBV13|TRBD2
CASSSQAGPYEQYF
TGTGCCAGCAGCTCCCAAGCGGGGCCCTACGAGCAGTACTTC
>TRBJ2-6|-|TRBV18|-
CASSPEARANVLTF
TGTGCCAGCTCACCCGAGGCTAGGGCCAACGTCCTGACTTTC
>TRBJ1-1|-|TRBV7-2|-
CASSLLVTEAFF
TGTGCCAGCAGCTTATTGGTCACTGAAGCTTTCTTT
>TRBJ2-3|few|TRBV5-1|TRBD2
CASSWEVAGGRTDTQYF
TGCGCCAGCAGCTGGGAGGTAGCGGGGGGCCGCACAGATACGCAGTATTTT
>TRBJ2-1|many|TRBV4-1|TRBD1
CASSQAGLRDRDNEQFF
TGCGCCAGCAGCCAAGCCGGGCTCCGAGACAGGGACAATGAGCAGTTCTTC
>TRBJ2-5|few|TRBV6-5|TRBD2
CASSYSVGRAGDKETQYF
TGTGCCAGCAGTTACTCAGTCGGACGAGCGGGGGACAAAGAGACCCAGTACTTC
>TRBJ1-2|-|TRBV20-1|-
CSAEDINYGYTF
TGCAGTGCCGAAGACATCAACTATGGCTACACCTTC
>TRBJ2-7|many|TRBV10-3|-
CAISRGDEQYF
TGTGCCATCAGTCGCGGGGACGAGCAGTACTTC
>TRBJ2-4|many|TRBV15|TRBD1
CATSTTTGINFLAKNIQYF
TGTGCCACCAGCACTACGACAGGGATAAACTTTCTAGCCAAAAACATTCAGTACTTC
>TRBJ1-2|-|TRBV20-1|-
CSAHLEGLAYGYTF
TGCAGTGCGCACCTTGAGGGGTTGGCCTATGGCTACACCTTC
>TRBJ2-1|few|TRBV14|TRBD2
CASSQGTSGARRYEQFF
TGTGCCAGCAGCCAAGGGACTAGCGGGGCTCGCCGGTATGAGCAGTTCTTC